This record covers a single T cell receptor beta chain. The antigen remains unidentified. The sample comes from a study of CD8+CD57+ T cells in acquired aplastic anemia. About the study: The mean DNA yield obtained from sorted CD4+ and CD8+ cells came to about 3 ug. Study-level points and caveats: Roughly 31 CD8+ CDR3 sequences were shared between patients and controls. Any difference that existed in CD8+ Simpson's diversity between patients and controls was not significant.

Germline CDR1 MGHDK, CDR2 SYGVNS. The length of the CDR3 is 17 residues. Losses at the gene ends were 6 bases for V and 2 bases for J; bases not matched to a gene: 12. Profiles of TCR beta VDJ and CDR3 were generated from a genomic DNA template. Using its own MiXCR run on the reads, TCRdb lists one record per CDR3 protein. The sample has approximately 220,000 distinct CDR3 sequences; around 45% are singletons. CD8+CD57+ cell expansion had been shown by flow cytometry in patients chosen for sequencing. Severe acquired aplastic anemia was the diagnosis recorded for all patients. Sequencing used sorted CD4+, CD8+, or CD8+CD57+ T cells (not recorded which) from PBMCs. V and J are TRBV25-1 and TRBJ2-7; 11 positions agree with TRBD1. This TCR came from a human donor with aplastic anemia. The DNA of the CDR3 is TGTGCCAGCAGGAAAATACCGGGACAGGGGGAAACCTACGAGCAGTACTTC. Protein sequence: CASRKIPGQGETYEQYF.